This TCR beta chain was found in a study of T cells in women clearing cervical HPV infection. V shed 0 bases and J shed 7 bases, with 7 bases lying between them. Germline values: CDR1 LGHNA, CDR2 YNFKEQ. The CDR3 is 13 residues long. General study findings and limits: Cases and controls were distinguished at AUC 0.83 by richness and V genes.

Sequencing used immunoSEQ multiplex PCR; TCRdb keeps in-frame clones, though not all of them. This sample's table has tens of thousands of clones. As regards this clone: Its antigen is currently unknown. The read ends 3 residues shy of where the CDR3 ends; the end is completed using the germline J gene.

The source of this sequence is a woman aged 18 to 75 with a cervical HPV16 infection that either progressed to CIN3+ or cleared (not recorded which). V gene TRBV4-2 combines with J gene TRBJ1-5; D unclear. Sequencing used blood buffy coat. The DNA read from the CDR3 is TGTGCCAGCAGCCAAGATCTTAAACAGCCC. Its translation: CASSQDLKQP. The whole CDR3 is CASSQDLKQPQHF.